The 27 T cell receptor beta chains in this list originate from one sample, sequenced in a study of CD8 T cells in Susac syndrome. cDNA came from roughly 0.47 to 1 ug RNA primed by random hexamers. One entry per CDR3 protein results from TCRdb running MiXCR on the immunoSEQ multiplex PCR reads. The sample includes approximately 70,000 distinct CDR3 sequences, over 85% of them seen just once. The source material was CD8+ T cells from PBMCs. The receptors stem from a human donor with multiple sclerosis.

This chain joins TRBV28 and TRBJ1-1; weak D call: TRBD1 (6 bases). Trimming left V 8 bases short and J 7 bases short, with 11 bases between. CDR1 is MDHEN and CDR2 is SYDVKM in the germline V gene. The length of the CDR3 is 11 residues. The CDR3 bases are TGTGCCAGCGCGCGGGGGCTTGAAGCTTTCTTT. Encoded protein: CASARGLEAFF.

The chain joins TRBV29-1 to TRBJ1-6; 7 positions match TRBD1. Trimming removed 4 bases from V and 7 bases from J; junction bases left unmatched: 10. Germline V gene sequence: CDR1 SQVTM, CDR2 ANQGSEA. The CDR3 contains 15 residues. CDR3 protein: CSVGETGSENSPLHF. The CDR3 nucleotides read TGCAGCGTTGGGGAGACAGGGTCGGAAAATTCACCCCTCCACTTT. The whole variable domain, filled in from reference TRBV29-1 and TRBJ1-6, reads SAVISQKPSRDICQRGTSLTIQCQVDSQVTMMFWYRQQPGQSLTLIATANQGSEATYESGFVIDKFPISRPNLTFSTLTVSNMSPEDSSIYLCSVGETGSENSPLHFGNGTRLTVT.

The CDR3 DNA sequence: TGTGCCACCAGTGACTTAGCGGGACCTAGCACAGATACGCAGTATTTT. Protein sequence: CATSDLAGPSTDTQYF. This sequence joins TRBV24-1 and TRBJ2-3; 8 bases line up with TRBD2. Germline CDR1 reads KGHDR; CDR2 reads SFDVKD. With 4 bases clipped from V and 0 bases from J, the junction kept 5 bases outside the gene matches. The CDR3 is made up of 16 amino acids.

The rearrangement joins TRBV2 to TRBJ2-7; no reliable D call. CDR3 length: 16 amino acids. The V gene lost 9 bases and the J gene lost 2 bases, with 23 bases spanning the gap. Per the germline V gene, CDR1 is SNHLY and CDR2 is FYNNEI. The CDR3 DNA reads TGTGCCAGAAGTACTCCGGACCGCGGTCGTACCTACGAGCAGTACTTC. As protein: CARSTPDRGRTYEQYF. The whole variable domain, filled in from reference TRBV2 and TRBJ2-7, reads EPEVTQTPSHQVTQMGQEVILRCVPISNHLYFYWYRQILGQKVEFLVSFYNNEISEKSEIFDDQFSVERPDGSNFTLKIRSTKLEDSAMYFCARSTPDRGRTYEQYFGPGTRLTVT.

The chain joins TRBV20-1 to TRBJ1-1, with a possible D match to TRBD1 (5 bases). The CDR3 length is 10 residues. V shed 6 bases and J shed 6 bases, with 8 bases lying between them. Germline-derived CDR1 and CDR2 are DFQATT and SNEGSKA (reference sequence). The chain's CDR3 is CSALGAEAFF. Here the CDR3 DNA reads TGCAGTGCACTGGGGGCTGAAGCTTTCTTT.

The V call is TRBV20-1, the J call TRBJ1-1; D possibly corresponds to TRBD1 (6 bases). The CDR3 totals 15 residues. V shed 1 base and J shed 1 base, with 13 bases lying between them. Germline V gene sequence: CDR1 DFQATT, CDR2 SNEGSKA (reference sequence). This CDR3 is CSARGIPTGNTEAFF. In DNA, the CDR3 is TGCAGTGCTAGAGGTATACCGACAGGGAACACTGAAGCTTTCTTT.

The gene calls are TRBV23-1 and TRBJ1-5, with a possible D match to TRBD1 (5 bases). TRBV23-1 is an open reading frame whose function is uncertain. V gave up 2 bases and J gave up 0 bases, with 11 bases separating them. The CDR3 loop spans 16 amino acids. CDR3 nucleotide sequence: TGCGCCAGCAGTCAAGCCGGGGACTATAGCAATCAGCCCCAGCATTTT. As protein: CASSQAGDYSNQPQHF.

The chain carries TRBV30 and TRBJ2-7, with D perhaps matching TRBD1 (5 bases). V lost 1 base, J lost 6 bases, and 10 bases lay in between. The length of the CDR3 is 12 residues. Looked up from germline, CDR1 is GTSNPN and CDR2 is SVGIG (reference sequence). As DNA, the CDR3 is TGTGCCTGGAGTGCAGGGTTCGCCGAGCAGTACTTC. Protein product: CAWSAGFAEQYF.

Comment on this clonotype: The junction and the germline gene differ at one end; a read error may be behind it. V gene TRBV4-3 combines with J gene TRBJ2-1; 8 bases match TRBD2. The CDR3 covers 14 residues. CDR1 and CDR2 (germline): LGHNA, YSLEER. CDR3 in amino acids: CASSQDEGTSGREF. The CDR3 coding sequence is TGCGCCAGCAGCCAAGATGAAGGAACTAGCGGACGTGAATTC.

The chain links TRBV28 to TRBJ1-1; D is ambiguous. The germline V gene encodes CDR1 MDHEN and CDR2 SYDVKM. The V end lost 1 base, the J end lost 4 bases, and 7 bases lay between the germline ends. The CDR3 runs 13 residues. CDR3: CASSLLSGTEAFF. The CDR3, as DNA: TGTGCCAGCAGTTTATTGTCGGGCACTGAAGCTTTCTTT.

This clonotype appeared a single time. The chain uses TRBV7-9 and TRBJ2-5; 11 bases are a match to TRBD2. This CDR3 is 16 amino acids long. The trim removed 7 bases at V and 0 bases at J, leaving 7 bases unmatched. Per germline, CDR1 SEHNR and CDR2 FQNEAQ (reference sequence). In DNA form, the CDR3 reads TGTGCCAGCATCTTGGCTAGCGGGGGGTACCAAGAGACCCAGTACTTC. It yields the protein CASILASGGYQETQYF.

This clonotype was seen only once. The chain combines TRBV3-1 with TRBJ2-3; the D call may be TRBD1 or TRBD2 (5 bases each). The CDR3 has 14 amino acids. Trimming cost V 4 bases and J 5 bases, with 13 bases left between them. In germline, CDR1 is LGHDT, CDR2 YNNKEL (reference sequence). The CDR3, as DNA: TGTGCCAGCAGCCGGGGGACCGGGGTAGATACGCAGTATTTT. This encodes CASSRGTGVDTQYF.

The CDR3 region has the DNA TGTGCCAGCAGCCCCGGGGGGGGTAGAAAAGATACGCAGTATTTT. Amino acids: CASSPGGGRKDTQYF. V usage is TRBV7-9 and J usage is TRBJ2-3; 8 bases line up with TRBD2. The CDR3 spans 15 residues. Per germline, CDR1 SEHNR and CDR2 FQNEAQ (reference sequence). With 5 bases clipped from V and 5 bases from J, the junction kept 9 bases outside the gene matches.

This CDR3 reads CASSLTSGGYEQFF. DNA of the CDR3: TGTGCCAGCAGCTTAACTAGCGGGGGGTATGAGCAGTTCTTC. The chain combines TRBV7-9 with TRBJ2-1, with 12 nucleotides matching TRBD2. The CDR3 totals 14 residues. Germline CDR1 and CDR2: SEHNR and FQNEAQ (reference sequence). V lost 2 bases and J lost 8; bases outside the gene matches: 1.

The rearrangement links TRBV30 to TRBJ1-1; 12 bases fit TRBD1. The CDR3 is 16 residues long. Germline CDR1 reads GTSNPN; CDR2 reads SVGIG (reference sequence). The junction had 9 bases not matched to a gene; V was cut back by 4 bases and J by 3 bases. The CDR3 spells CAWNHGDRGPDTEAFF. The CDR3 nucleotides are TGTGCCTGGAACCACGGGGACAGGGGGCCGGACACTGAAGCTTTCTTT.

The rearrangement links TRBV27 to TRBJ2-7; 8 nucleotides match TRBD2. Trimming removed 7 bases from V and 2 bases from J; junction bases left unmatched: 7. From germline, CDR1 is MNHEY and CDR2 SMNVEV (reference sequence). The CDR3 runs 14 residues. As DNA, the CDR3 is TGTGCCAGCACGGGGGGGCGTGGAGCCTACGAGCAGTACTTC. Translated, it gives CASTGGRGAYEQYF.

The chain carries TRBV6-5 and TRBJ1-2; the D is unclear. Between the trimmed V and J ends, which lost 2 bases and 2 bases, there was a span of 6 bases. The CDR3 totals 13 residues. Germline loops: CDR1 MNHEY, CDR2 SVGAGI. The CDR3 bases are TGTGCCAGCAGTTACGCGGGGAACTATGGCTACACCTTC. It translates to CASSYAGNYGYTF.

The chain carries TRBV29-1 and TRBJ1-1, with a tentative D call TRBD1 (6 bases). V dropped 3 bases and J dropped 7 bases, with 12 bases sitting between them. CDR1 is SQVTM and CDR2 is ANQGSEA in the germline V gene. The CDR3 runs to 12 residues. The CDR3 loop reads CSVDGGRVEAFF. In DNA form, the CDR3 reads TGCAGCGTTGATGGGGGGCGGGTTGAAGCTTTCTTT. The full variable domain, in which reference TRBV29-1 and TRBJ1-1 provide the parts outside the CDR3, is SAVISQKPSRDICQRGTSLTIQCQVDSQVTMMFWYRQQPGQSLTLIATANQGSEATYESGFVIDKFPISRPNLTFSTLTVSNMSPEDSSIYLCSVDGGRVEAFFGQGTRLTVV.

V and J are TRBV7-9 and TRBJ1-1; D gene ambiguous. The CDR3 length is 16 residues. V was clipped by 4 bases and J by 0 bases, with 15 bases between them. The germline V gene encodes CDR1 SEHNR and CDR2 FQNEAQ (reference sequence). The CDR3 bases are TGTGCCAGCAGCTCCGAAACTGGGCAGTTGAACACTGAAGCTTTCTTT. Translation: CASSSETGQLNTEAFF.

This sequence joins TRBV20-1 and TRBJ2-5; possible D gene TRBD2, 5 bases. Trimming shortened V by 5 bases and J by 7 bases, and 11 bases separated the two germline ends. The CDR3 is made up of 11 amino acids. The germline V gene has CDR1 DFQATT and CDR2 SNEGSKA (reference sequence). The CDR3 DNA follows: TGCAGTGCTCCGCCGGCGGGGACCCAGTACTTC. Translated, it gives CSAPPAGTQYF.

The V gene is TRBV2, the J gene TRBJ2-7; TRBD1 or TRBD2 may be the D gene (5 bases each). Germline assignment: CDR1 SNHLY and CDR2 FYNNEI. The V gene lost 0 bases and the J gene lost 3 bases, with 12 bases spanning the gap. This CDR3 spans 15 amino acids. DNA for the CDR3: TGTGCCAGCAGTGAAGCTACCGGGACCGGCTACGAGCAGTACTTC. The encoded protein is CASSEATGTGYEQYF.

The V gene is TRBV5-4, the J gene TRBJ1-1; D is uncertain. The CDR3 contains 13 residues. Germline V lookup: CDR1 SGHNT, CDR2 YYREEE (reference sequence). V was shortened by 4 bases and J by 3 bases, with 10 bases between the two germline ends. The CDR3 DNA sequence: TGTGCCAGCAGCATACTAATGGACACTGAAGCTTTCTTT. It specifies CASSILMDTEAFF.

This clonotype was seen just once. CDR3 residues: CASSLDLGETQYF. The CDR3 region has the DNA TGTGCCAGCAGCCTAGATCTTGGAGAGACCCAGTACTTC. This sequence joins TRBV7-9 and TRBJ2-5, with D hard to call. The CDR3 is made up of 13 amino acids. CDR1 is SEHNR, CDR2 FQNEAQ, per germline (reference sequence). Trimming shortened V by 5 bases and J by 4 bases, and 11 bases separated the two germline ends. The full variable domain, in which reference TRBV7-9 and TRBJ2-5 provide the parts outside the CDR3, is DTGVSQNPRHKITKRGQNVTFRCDPISEHNRLYWYRQTLGQGPEFLTYFQNEAQLEKSRLLSDRFSAERPKGSFSTLEIQRTEQGDSAMYLCASSLDLGETQYFGPGTRLLVL.

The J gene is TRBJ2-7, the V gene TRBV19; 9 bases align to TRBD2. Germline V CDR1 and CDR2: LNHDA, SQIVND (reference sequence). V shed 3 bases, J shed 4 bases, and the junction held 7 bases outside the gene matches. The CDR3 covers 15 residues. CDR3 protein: CASSISLAGRYEQYF. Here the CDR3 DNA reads TGTGCCAGTAGTATCTCGCTAGCGGGAAGGTACGAGCAGTACTTC.

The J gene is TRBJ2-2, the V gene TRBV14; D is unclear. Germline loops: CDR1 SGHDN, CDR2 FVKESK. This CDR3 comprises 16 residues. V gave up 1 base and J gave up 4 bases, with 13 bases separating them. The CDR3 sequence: CASSQVEQWITGELFF. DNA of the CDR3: TGTGCCAGCAGCCAAGTTGAACAGTGGATCACCGGGGAGCTGTTTTTT.

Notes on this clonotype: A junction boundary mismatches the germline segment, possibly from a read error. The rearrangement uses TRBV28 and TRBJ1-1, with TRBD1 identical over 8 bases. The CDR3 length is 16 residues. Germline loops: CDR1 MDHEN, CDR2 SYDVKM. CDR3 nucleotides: TGTGCCGGCAGTACCCAGGGGGCCACACTGAACACTGAAGCTTTCTTT. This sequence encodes CAGSTQGATLNTEAFF.

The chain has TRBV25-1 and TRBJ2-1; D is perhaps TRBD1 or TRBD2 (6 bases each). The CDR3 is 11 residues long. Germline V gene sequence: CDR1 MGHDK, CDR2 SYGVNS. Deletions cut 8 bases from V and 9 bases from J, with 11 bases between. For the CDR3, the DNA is TGTGCCAGCCGCGGAGGGGGTGAGCAGTTCTTC. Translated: CASRGGGEQFF.